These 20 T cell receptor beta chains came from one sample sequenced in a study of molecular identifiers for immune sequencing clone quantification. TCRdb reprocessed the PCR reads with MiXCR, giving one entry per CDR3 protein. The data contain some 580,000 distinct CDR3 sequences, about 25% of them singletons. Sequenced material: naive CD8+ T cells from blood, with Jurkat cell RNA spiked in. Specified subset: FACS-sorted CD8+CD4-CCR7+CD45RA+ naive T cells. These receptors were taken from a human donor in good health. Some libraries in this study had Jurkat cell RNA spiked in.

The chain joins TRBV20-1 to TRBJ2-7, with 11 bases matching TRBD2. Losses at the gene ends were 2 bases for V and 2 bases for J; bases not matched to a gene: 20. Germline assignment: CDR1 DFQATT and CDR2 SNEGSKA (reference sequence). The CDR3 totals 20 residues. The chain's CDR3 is CSARRPQGGTSGILTYEQYF. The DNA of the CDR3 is TGCAGTGCTAGAAGGCCCCAGGGAGGGACTAGCGGTATTCTGACCTACGAGCAGTACTTC.

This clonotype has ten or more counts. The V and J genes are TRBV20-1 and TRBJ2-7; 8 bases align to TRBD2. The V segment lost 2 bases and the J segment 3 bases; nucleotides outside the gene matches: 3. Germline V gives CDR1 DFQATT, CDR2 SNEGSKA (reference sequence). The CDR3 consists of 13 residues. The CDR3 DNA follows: TGCAGTGCTAGATTAGCGGGATTCTACGAGCAGTACTTC. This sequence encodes CSARLAGFYEQYF.

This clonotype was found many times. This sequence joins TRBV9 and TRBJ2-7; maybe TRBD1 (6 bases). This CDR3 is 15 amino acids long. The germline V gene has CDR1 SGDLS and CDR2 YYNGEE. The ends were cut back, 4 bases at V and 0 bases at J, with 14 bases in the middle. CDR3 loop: CASSLTGYSSYEQYF. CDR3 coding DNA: TGTGCCAGCAGCCTTACAGGGTACAGCTCCTACGAGCAGTACTTC.

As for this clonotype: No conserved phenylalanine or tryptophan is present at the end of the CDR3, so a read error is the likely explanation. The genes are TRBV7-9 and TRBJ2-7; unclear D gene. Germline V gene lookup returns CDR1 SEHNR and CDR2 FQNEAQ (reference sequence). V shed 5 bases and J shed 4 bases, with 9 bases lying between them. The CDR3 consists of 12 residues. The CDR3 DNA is TGTGCCAGCAGCCTAGGAATGTACGAGCAGTACCTC. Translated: CASSLGMYEQYL.

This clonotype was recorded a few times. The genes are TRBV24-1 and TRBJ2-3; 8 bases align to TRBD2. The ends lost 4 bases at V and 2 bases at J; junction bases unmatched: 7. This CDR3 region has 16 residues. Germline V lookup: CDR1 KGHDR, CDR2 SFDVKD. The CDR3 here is CATSDPTSGPTDTQYF. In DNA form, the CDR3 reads TGTGCCACCAGTGACCCTACTAGCGGCCCCACAGATACGCAGTATTTT.

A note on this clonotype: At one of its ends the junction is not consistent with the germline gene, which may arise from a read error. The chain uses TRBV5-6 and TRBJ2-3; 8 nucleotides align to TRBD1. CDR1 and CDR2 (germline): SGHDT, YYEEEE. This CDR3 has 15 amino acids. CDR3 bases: TGTGCCAGCAGCAAGGACAGGGAGGAAACAGGTACGCAGTATTTT. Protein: CASSKDREETGTQYF.

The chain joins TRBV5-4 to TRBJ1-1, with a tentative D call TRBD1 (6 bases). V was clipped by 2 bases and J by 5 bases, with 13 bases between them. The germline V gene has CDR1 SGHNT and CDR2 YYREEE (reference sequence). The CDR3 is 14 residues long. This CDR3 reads CASSFFGGRTEAFF. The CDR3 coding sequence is TGTGCCAGCAGCTTTTTCGGGGGGCGGACTGAAGCTTTCTTT. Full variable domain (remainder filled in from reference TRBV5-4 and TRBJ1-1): ETGVTQSPTHLIKTRGQQVTLRCSSQSGHNTVSWYQQALGQGPQFIFQYYREEENGRGNFPPRFSGLQFPNYSSELNVNALELDDSALYLCASSFFGGRTEAFFGQGTRLTVV.

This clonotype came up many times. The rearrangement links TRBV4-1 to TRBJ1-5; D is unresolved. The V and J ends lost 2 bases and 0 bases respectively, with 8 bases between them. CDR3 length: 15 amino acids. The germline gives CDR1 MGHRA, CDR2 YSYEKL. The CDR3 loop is CASSQQPYSNQPQHF. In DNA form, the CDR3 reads TGCGCCAGCAGCCAACAACCATATAGCAATCAGCCCCAGCATTTT.

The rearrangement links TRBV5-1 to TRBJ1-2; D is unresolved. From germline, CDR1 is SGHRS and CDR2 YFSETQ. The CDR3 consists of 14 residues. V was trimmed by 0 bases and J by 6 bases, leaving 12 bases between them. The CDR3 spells CASSLVTNHHGYTF. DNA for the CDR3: TGCGCCAGCAGCTTGGTTACTAACCACCATGGCTACACCTTC.

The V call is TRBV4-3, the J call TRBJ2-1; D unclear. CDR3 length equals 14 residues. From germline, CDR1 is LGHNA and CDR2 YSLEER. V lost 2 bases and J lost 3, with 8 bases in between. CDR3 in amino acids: CASSQSLVYNEQFF. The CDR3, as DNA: TGCGCCAGCAGCCAATCTCTAGTCTACAATGAGCAGTTCTTC.

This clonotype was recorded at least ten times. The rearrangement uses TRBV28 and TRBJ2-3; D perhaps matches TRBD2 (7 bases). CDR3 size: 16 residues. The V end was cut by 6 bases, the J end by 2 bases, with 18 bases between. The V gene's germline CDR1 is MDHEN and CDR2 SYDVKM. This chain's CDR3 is CASSPHLGGDTDTQYF. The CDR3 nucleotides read TGTGCCAGCAGCCCCCATTTAGGGGGGGACACAGATACGCAGTATTTT.

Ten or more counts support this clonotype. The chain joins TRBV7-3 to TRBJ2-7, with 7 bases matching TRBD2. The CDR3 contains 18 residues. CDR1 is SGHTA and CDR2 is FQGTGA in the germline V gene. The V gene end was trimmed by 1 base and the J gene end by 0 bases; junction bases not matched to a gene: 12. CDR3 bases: TGTGCCAGCAGCTTAATGGAGCGACTAGCTGAAAGCTCCTACGAGCAGTACTTC. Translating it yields CASSLMERLAESSYEQYF.

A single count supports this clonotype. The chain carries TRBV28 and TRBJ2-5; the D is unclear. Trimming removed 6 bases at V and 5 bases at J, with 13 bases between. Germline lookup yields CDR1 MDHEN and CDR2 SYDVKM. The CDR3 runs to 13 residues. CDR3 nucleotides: TGTGCCAGCAGCACTGAAAGTAGGGAGACCCAGTACTTC. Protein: CASSTESRETQYF.

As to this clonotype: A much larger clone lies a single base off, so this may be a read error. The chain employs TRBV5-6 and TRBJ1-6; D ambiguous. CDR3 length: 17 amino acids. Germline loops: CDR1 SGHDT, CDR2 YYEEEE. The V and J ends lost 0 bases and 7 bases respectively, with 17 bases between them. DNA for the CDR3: TGTGCCAGCAGCTTGGGTTGGAGCCCTCGTAGGAATTCACCCCTCCACTTT. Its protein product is CASSLGWSPRRNSPLHF.

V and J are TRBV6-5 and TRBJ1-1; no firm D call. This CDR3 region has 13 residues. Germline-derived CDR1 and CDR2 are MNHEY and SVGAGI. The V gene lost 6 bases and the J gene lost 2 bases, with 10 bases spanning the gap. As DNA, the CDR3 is TGTGCCAGCAGGATCAACGGAAACACTGAAGCTTTCTTT. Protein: CASRINGNTEAFF.

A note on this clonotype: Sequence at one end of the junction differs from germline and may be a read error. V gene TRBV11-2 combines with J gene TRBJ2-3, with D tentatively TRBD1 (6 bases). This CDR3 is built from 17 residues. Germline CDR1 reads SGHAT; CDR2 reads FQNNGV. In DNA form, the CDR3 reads TGTACCAGCAGCTACACCGGAGGACAGACCGGCACAGATACGCAGTATTTT. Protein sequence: CTSSYTGGQTGTDTQYF.

CDR3 loop: CASSLQTGWGNSPLHF. The CDR3 DNA sequence: TGTGCCAGCAGTCTCCAGACTGGCTGGGGTAATTCACCCCTCCACTTT. The V gene is TRBV27, the J gene TRBJ1-6; D unresolved. CDR1 and CDR2 (germline): MNHEY, SMNVEV (reference sequence). V was clipped by 5 bases and J by 6 bases, with 17 bases between them. The CDR3 covers 16 residues.

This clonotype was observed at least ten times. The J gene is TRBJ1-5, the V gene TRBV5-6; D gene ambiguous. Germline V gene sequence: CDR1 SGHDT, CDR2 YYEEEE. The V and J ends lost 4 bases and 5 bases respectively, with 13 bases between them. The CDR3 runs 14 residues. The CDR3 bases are TGTGCCAGCAGCGGAACAAATATCTATCAGCCCCAGCATTTT. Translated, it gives CASSGTNIYQPQHF.

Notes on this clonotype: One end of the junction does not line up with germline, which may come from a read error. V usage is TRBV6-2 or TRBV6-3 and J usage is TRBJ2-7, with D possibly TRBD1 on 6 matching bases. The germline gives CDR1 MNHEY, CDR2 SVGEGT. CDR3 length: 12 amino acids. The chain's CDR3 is CSSSWTVYEQYF. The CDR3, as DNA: TGTTCCAGCAGTTGGACAGTATACGAGCAGTACTTC.

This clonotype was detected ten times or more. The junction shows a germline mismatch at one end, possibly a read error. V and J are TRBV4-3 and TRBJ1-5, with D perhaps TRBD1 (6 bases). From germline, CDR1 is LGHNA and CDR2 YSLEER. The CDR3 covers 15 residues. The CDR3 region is CASSEDGGPLQPQHF. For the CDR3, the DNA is TGCGCCAGCAGCGAAGACGGGGGGCCCCTTCAGCCCCAGCATTTT.